In its sample, the clone carrying this T cell receptor (beta chain) was seen many times. Cases classed as stable hyperthyroidism had no ophthalmopathy within 18 months of follow-up. No donor had other autoimmune disease, uncontrolled infection, pregnancy or lactation. Trimming stripped 6 bases from V and 2 bases from J, with 14 bases between. There are 14 residues in the CDR3. Germline lookup yields CDR1 MNHNS and CDR2 SASEGT. Amplified TCR beta CDR3 regions were obtained using RNA transcripts as template. After a first-round RT-PCR with HTBI primers, a second-round multiplex PCR was run. Via MiXCR, TCRdb re-called the multiplex PCR reads, giving one row per CDR3 protein. This table has hundreds of thousands of distinct CDR3 sequences, around a fifth appearing once. This record comes from a study of Graves' ophthalmopathy and Graves' hyperthyroidism. Study context: Peripheral blood sampling occurred at initial diagnosis, before any treatment.

The V call is TRBV6-1, the J call TRBJ2-7, with D perhaps matching TRBD2 (6 bases). The sequence came from a woman under 30 with stable Graves' hyperthyroidism. The specimen sequenced was peripheral blood. The chain's CDR3 is CASRGAGRAYEQYF. Written as DNA, the CDR3 is TGTGCCAGCAGGGGAGCGGGCCGAGCCTACGAGCAGTACTTC.